This entry features one TCR beta chain sequence. Its antigen is undetermined. Terminally differentiated effector memory CD45RA+ cells were excluded by CCR7 positive selection of CD45RO-negative cells. The table came from immunoSEQ multiplex PCR; TCRdb's copy has only in-frame clones and leaves some out. The sample yields around 2,100,000 clones, 85% to 95% seen once. V dropped 2 bases and J dropped 4 bases, with 9 bases sitting between them. This CDR3 has 13 residues. Per the germline V gene, CDR1 is MGHRA and CDR2 is YSYEKL. These data come from a study of shared clonotypes between healthy human individuals. The study's findings and limits: Represented genetic and exposure-history diversity was restricted by having few donors.

Sequencing was done on a sample of naive CD8+ T cells sorted from blood. The V call is TRBV4-1, the J call TRBJ2-7; the D is unclear. The source of this sequence is a man younger than 35 in good health. The CDR3 loop reads CASSQYVRYEQYF. The CDR3 nucleotides read TGCGCCAGCAGCCAATACGTGAGGTACGAGCAGTACTTC.